This record covers a single TCR beta chain. The CDR3 extends over 14 amino acids. The V end lost 4 bases, the J end lost 3 bases, and 10 bases lay between the germline ends. CDR1 and CDR2 from the germline V gene are SGHVS and FQNEAQ. These data come from a study of CD8+ T cells in alopecia areata. Extracted RNA was reverse transcribed into cDNA, the sequencing template. TCRdb's copy holds only in-frame clones and misses some; the assay was immunoSEQ multiplex PCR. The sample contains 120,000 to 150,000 clones, around 87% of which appear only once. This sequence originates from a human donor with alopecia areata. The material was CD8+ T cells sorted from blood, obtained at week 0. The chain employs TRBV7-8 and TRBJ2-1; perhaps D is TRBD1 or TRBD2 (5 bases each). The DNA of the CDR3 is TGTGCCAGCAGCTGGGACGGTAACTACAATGAGCAGTTCTTC. This translates into CASSWDGNYNEQFF.